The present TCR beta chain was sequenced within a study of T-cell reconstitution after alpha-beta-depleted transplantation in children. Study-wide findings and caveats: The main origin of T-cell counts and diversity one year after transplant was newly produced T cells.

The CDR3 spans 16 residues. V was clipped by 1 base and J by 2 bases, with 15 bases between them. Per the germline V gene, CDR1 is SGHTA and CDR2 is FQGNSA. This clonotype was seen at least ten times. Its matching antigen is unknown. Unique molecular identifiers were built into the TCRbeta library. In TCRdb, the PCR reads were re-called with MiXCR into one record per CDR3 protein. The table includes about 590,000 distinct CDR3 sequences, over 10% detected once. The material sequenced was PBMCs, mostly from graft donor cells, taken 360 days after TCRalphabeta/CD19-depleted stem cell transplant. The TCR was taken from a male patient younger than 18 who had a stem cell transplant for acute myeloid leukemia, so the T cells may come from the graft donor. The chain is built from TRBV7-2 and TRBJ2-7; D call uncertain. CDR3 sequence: CASSLGPRSSTYEQYF. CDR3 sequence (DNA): TGTGCCAGCAGCTTAGGCCCCCGGAGTTCGACCTACGAGCAGTACTTC.